This T cell receptor beta chain emerged from a study of blood T cell repertoires in COVID-19. As for the study in general: In each case, the material was cDNA or gDNA derived from T cells, B-cell-depleted T cells, or PBMCs.

Generated by immunoSEQ multiplex PCR, the TCRdb table keeps only in-frame clones and is missing some. The repertoire holds about 130,000 clones, roughly 86% seen once, with around 19% in the top ten. This clone has just a few counts. Trimming cost V 2 bases and J 6 bases, with 16 bases left between them. The CDR3 runs 15 residues. Germline V CDR1 and CDR2: MRHNA, SNTAGT. The origin of this receptor is a woman aged 50 to 60 who had recovered from COVID-19. The chain uses TRBV6-4 and TRBJ1-2; tentative D call: TRBD1 (6 bases). Sequenced material: peripheral blood. CDR3 sequence: CASSDGNRATNGYTF. DNA for the CDR3: TGTGCCAGCAGTGACGGGAACAGGGCTACAAATGGCTACACCTTC.